A single sample gave rise to the 8 T cell receptor beta chains below, sequenced in a study of blood T cell repertoires in COVID-19. The protocol was immunoSEQ multiplex PCR, while the TCRdb copy is restricted to in-frame clones and leaves out a portion. The data show 57,000 or so clones, around 80% seen once. Material: peripheral blood. These receptor sequences come from a woman at least 80 years old with active or convalescent COVID-19.

This clone has a single count. The chain uses TRBV4-1 and TRBJ1-2, with 8 bases aligning to TRBD1. The CDR3 contains 15 residues. V shed 0 bases and J 6 bases; nucleotides not matched to a gene: 6. Germline CDR1 and CDR2: MGHRA and YSYEKL. The chain's CDR3 is CASSQEYPGGHGYTF. The CDR3 nucleotides are TGCGCCAGCAGCCAAGAATACCCAGGGGGCCATGGCTACACCTTC.

The V and J genes are TRBV2 and TRBJ1-4; 11 bases line up with TRBD1. The CDR3 totals 14 residues. The germline gives CDR1 SNHLY, CDR2 FYNNEI. Trimming removed 6 bases from V and 8 bases from J; junction bases left unmatched: 5. The CDR3 is CASSLGQGGEKLFF. The CDR3 DNA reads as TGTGCCAGCAGCTTGGGACAGGGGGGCGAAAAACTGTTTTTT.

The V and J genes are TRBV9 and TRBJ2-3, with D perhaps TRBD1 (7 bases). Germline CDR1 SGDLS, CDR2 YYNGEE. Trimming stripped 2 bases from V and 1 base from J, with 8 bases between. This CDR3 has 14 residues. The CDR3 spells CASSVRGGTDTQYF. DNA of the CDR3: TGTGCCAGCAGCGTCAGGGGGGGCACAGATACGCAGTATTTT.

This chain connects TRBV7-9 to TRBJ2-5, with TRBD2 as a possible D gene (7 bases). CDR1 SEHNR and CDR2 FQNEAQ come from the germline V gene (reference sequence). The CDR3 totals 16 residues. Trimming pared 5 bases from V and 5 bases from J, leaving 21 bases between. The CDR3 protein is CASSPSNGGPWETQYF. The CDR3 nucleotides are TGTGCCAGCAGCCCCTCAAACGGGGGGCCGTGGGAGACCCAGTACTTC.

This clone has only one observation. The gene calls are TRBV13 and TRBJ1-3; a weak D match, TRBD1 (5 bases). Between the trimmed V and J ends, which lost 0 bases and 2 bases, there was a span of 14 bases. Germline assignment: CDR1 PRHDT and CDR2 FYEKMQ (reference sequence). This CDR3 has 17 residues. This CDR3 reads CASSLGGRGFTGNTIYF. The CDR3, as DNA: TGTGCCAGCAGCTTAGGGGGTAGGGGATTTACTGGAAACACCATATATTTT.

In DNA, the CDR3 is TGTGCCAGCTCACCACAGGGGCCTGGCTACACCTTC. It encodes CASSPQGPGYTF. This chain connects TRBV18 to TRBJ1-2; possibly TRBD1 for D (5 bases). V was shortened by 1 base and J by 7 bases, with 7 bases between the two germline ends. This CDR3 has 12 amino acids. Germline V gene sequence: CDR1 KGHSH, CDR2 LQKENI.

The gene calls are TRBV6-1 and TRBJ2-7; TRBD2 matches 14 bases. Germline V gives CDR1 MNHNS, CDR2 SASEGT. The CDR3 totals 19 residues. V was clipped by 0 bases and J by 3 bases; unmatched bases: 10. DNA of the CDR3: TGTGCCAGCAGTGAAGCAGGACAGGGACTAGCGGGGGATGACTACGAGCAGTACTTC. Protein sequence: CASSEAGQGLAGDDYEQYF.

The V call is TRBV6-6, the J call TRBJ1-1; D is undetermined. The V end lost 0 bases, the J end lost 0 bases, and 5 bases lay between the germline ends. The germline V gene encodes CDR1 MNHNY and CDR2 SVGAGI (reference sequence). The CDR3 covers 14 residues. In DNA form, the CDR3 reads TGTGCCAGCAGTTACTCGAGGGTGAACACTGAAGCTTTCTTT. Encoded protein: CASSYSRVNTEAFF.